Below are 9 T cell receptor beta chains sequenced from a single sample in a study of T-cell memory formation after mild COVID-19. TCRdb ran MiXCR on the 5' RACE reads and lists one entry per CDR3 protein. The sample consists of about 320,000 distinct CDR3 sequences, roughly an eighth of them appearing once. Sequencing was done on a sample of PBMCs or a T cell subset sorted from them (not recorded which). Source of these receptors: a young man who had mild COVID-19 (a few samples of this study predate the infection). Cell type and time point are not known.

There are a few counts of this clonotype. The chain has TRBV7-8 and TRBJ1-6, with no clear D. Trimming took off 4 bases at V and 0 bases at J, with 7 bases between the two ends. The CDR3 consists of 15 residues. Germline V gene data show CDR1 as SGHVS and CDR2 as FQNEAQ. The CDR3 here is CASSSRDSYNSPLHF. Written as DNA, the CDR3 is TGTGCCAGCAGCTCCCGGGACTCCTATAATTCACCCCTCCACTTT.

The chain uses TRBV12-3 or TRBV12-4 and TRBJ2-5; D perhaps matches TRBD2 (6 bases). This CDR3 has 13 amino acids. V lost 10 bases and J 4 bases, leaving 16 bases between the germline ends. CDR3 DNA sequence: TGTGCCACCTTAAGGAGGGGCGCAGAGACCCAGTACTTC. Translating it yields CATLRRGAETQYF.

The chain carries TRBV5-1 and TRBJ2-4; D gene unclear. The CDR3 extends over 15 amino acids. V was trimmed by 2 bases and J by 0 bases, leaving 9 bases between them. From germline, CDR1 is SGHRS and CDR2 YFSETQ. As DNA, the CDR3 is TGCGCCAGCAGCTTTCCGACGTTAGCCAAAAACATTCAGTACTTC. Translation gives CASSFPTLAKNIQYF.

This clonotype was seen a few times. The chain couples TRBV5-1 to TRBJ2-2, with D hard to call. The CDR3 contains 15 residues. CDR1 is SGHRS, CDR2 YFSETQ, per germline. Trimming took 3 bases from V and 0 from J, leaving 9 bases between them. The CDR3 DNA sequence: TGCGCCAGCAGCTCCCCGGCGCCGAACACCGGGGAGCTGTTTTTT. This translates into CASSSPAPNTGELFF.

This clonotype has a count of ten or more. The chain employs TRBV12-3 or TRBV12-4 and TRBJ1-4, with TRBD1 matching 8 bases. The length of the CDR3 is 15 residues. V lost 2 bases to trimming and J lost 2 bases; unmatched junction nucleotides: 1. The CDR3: CASSLQGATNEKLFF. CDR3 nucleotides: TGTGCCAGCAGTTTACAGGGGGCTACTAATGAAAAACTGTTTTTT.

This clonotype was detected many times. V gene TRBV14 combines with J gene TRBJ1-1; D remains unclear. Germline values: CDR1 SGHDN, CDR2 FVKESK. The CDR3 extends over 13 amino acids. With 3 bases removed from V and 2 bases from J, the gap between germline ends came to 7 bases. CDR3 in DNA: TGTGCCAGCAGCCACTCGGCCAACACTGAAGCTTTCTTT. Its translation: CASSHSANTEAFF.

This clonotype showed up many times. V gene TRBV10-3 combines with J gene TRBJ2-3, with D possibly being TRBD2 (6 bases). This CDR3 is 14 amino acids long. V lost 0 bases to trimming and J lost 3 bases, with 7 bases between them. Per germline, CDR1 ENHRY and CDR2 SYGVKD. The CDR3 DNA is TGTGCCATCAGTGAGTCCGGGGGAACAGATACGCAGTATTTT. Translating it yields CAISESGGTDTQYF.

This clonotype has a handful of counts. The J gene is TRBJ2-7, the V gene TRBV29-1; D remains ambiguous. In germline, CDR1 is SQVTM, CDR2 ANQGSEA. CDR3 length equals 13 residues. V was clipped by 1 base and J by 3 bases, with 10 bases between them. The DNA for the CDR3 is TGCAGCGTTGAAGGGGGTGTAGACTACGAGCAGTACTTC. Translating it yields CSVEGGVDYEQYF.

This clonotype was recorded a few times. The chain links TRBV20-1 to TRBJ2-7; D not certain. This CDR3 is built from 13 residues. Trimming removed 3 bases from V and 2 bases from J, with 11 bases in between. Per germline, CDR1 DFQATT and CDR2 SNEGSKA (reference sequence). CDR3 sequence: CSARRWGPYEQYF. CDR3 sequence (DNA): TGCAGTGCTAGGAGATGGGGTCCCTACGAGCAGTACTTC.